This is a list of T cell receptor beta chains from one sample in a study of cytomegalovirus exposure and HLA in healthy donors. Clones were sequenced by immunoSEQ multiplex PCR, and TCRdb holds only the in-frame ones, with some missing. The top ten clones hold 2% to 2.5% of a sample with about 170,000 clones, approximately 86% of them seen once. The sequenced material came from PBMCs. Every receptor here comes from a young woman in good health and CMV-seronegative. Each CDR3 is given with its conserved first and last residue. The order of the fields is J gene, D gene, CDR3 length, V gene, clone size, CDR3 DNA, CDR3 protein. A D gene is named only where the DNA matches it firmly. Some rows have no size entry. The others give once, few or many, or a class for an expanded clone.

J gene: TRBJ1-2; D gene: .; CDR3 length: 14; V gene: TRBV29-1; clone size: .; CDR3 DNA: TGCAGCGTTGAAGATGATACAGGGAACTATGGCTACACCTTC; CDR3 protein: CSVEDDTGNYGYTF
J gene: TRBJ2-4; D gene: TRBD1; CDR3 length: 14; V gene: TRBV11-3; clone size: .; CDR3 DNA: TGTGCCAGCAGCGCGGGACAGGGTCAAAACATTCAGTACTTC; CDR3 protein: CASSAGQGQNIQYF
J gene: TRBJ1-2; D gene: .; CDR3 length: 15; V gene: TRBV18; clone size: .; CDR3 DNA: TGTGCCAGCTCAACGCAAGGGAGTAGGCTAGATGGCTACACCTTC; CDR3 protein: CASSTQGSRLDGYTF
J gene: TRBJ2-5; D gene: TRBD2; CDR3 length: 14; V gene: TRBV5-6; clone size: .; CDR3 DNA: TGTGCCAGCAGCTTACTAGCGGCCTCGGGGACCCAGTACTTC; CDR3 protein: CASSLLAASGTQYF
J gene: TRBJ2-7; D gene: .; CDR3 length: 16; V gene: TRBV7-2; clone size: .; CDR3 DNA: TGTGCCAGCAGCTTAGGATTGGGGCGGTTTCCCTACGAGCAGTACTTC; CDR3 protein: CASSLGLGRFPYEQYF
J gene: TRBJ2-3; D gene: TRBD2; CDR3 length: 18; V gene: TRBV9; clone size: .; CDR3 DNA: TGTGCCAGCAGCGCAACCGCTACTCTAGCGGACTTCACAGATACGCAGTATTTT; CDR3 protein: CASSATATLADFTDTQYF
J gene: TRBJ2-1; D gene: .; CDR3 length: 14; V gene: TRBV5-1; clone size: .; CDR3 DNA: TGCGCCAGCAGCTTAGCAGTACTAGGCAATGAGCAGTTCTTC; CDR3 protein: CASSLAVLGNEQFF
J gene: TRBJ2-7; D gene: TRBD2; CDR3 length: 17; V gene: TRBV5-1; clone size: .; CDR3 DNA: TGCGCCAGCAGCTTGGCACTAGCGGTCTACAGCACCTACGAGCAGTACTTC; CDR3 protein: CASSLALAVYSTYEQYF
J gene: TRBJ1-2; D gene: .; CDR3 length: 14; V gene: TRBV5-1; clone size: .; CDR3 DNA: TGCGCCAGCAGCACCGGACAGACCCTGGGGGGCTACACCTTC; CDR3 protein: CASSTGQTLGGYTF
J gene: TRBJ1-2; D gene: .; CDR3 length: 17; V gene: TRBV7-9; clone size: .; CDR3 DNA: TGTGCCAGCAGCTTAGAAGGGGTCCCAAGAGCTAACTATGGCTACACCTTC; CDR3 protein: CASSLEGVPRANYGYTF
J gene: TRBJ1-2; D gene: .; CDR3 length: 13; V gene: TRBV19; clone size: .; CDR3 DNA: TGTGCCAGTAGTATAGGAGGAGGCTATGGCTACACCTTC; CDR3 protein: CASSIGGGYGYTF
J gene: TRBJ1-2; D gene: TRBD1; CDR3 length: 13; V gene: TRBV27; clone size: .; CDR3 DNA: TGTGCCAGCAGTCCCCTACAGGGGTATGGCTACACCTTC; CDR3 protein: CASSPLQGYGYTF
J gene: TRBJ1-1; D gene: .; CDR3 length: 15; V gene: TRBV28; clone size: once; CDR3 DNA: TGTGCCAGCAGTTTATTGGGGGGAGGGGGCACTGAAGCTTTCTTT; CDR3 protein: CASSLLGGGGTEAFF
J gene: TRBJ2-7; D gene: TRBD1; CDR3 length: 15; V gene: TRBV27; clone size: .; CDR3 DNA: TGTGCCAGCAGTTTAAGACAGGGATGGATATACGAGCAGTACTTC; CDR3 protein: CASSLRQGWIYEQYF
J gene: TRBJ1-3; D gene: .; CDR3 length: 15; V gene: TRBV25-1; clone size: .; CDR3 DNA: TGTGCCAGCAGTGCCAGGGTAGCCCCTGGAAACACCATATATTTT; CDR3 protein: CASSARVAPGNTIYF
J gene: TRBJ1-1; D gene: TRBD1; CDR3 length: 13; V gene: TRBV29-1; clone size: .; CDR3 DNA: TGCAGCGTTTCACAGGGGGGGATCGCTGAAGCTTTCTTT; CDR3 protein: CSVSQGGIAEAFF
J gene: TRBJ1-1; D gene: .; CDR3 length: 13; V gene: TRBV5-1; clone size: .; CDR3 DNA: TGCGCCAGCAGCTTTGGGAGAGTCACTGAAGCTTTCTTT; CDR3 protein: CASSFGRVTEAFF
J gene: TRBJ1-1; D gene: .; CDR3 length: 15; V gene: TRBV18; clone size: .; CDR3 DNA: TGTGCCAGCTCACCCGTACCCTCCCGAGGCACTGAAGCTTTCTTT; CDR3 protein: CASSPVPSRGTEAFF
J gene: TRBJ1-1; D gene: TRBD1; CDR3 length: 13; V gene: TRBV25-1; clone size: .; CDR3 DNA: TGTGCCAGCAGTGGGACAGGAGACACTGAAGCTTTCTTT; CDR3 protein: CASSGTGDTEAFF
J gene: TRBJ1-1; D gene: .; CDR3 length: 16; V gene: TRBV19; clone size: few; CDR3 DNA: TGTGCCAGTAGTCTTCTTTCGGGACTTAAGAACACTGAAGCTTTCTTT; CDR3 protein: CASSLLSGLKNTEAFF
J gene: TRBJ2-1; D gene: TRBD1; CDR3 length: 16; V gene: TRBV27; clone size: .; CDR3 DNA: TGTGCCAGCAGTTCCGCCGAATTGACAGGGGGCGTTGAGCAGTTCTTC; CDR3 protein: CASSSAELTGGVEQFF
J gene: TRBJ2-1; D gene: TRBD1; CDR3 length: 15; V gene: TRBV7-2; clone size: once; CDR3 DNA: TGTGCCAGCAGCTTAACCAGGGGGCGAGTAAATGAGCAGTTCTTC; CDR3 protein: CASSLTRGRVNEQFF
J gene: TRBJ2-7; D gene: .; CDR3 length: 13; V gene: TRBV10-3; clone size: once; CDR3 DNA: TGTGCCATCAGGTCGGGAATGCTAGACGAGCAGTACTTC; CDR3 protein: CAIRSGMLDEQYF
J gene: TRBJ1-5; D gene: .; CDR3 length: 17; V gene: TRBV5-5; clone size: .; CDR3 DNA: TGTGCCAGCAGCTTGGAATGGGCCGGGGTGTGGAATCAGCCCCAGCATTTT; CDR3 protein: CASSLEWAGVWNQPQHF
J gene: TRBJ2-1; D gene: .; CDR3 length: 16; V gene: TRBV5-1; clone size: .; CDR3 DNA: TGCGCCAGCAGCTTGGATAATAGCGGTTCCTACAATGAGCAGTTCTTC; CDR3 protein: CASSLDNSGSYNEQFF
J gene: TRBJ1-5; D gene: .; CDR3 length: 12; V gene: TRBV9; clone size: .; CDR3 DNA: TGTGCCAGCAGCTCACCTGGGGGGATATTGTATTTT; CDR3 protein: CASSSPGGILYF
J gene: TRBJ1-2; D gene: TRBD1; CDR3 length: 13; V gene: TRBV6-1; clone size: .; CDR3 DNA: TGTGCCAGCAGTGAGGCAGGGGGCTATGGCTACACCTTC; CDR3 protein: CASSEAGGYGYTF
J gene: TRBJ2-3; D gene: .; CDR3 length: 12; V gene: TRBV6-1; clone size: .; CDR3 DNA: TGTGCCAGCAGCGAGATTAGAGATACGCAGTATTTT; CDR3 protein: CASSEIRDTQYF
J gene: TRBJ1-1; D gene: .; CDR3 length: 16; V gene: TRBV5-1; clone size: .; CDR3 DNA: TGCGCCAGCAGCTTAAGTACGACAGCGATGGGCACTGAAGCTTTCTTT; CDR3 protein: CASSLSTTAMGTEAFF
J gene: TRBJ1-4; D gene: .; CDR3 length: 14; V gene: TRBV6-4; clone size: .; CDR3 DNA: TGTGCCAGCAGGGAACAGGGACATACGAAAAAACTGTTTTTT; CDR3 protein: CASREQGHTKKLFF
J gene: TRBJ1-5; D gene: .; CDR3 length: 21; V gene: TRBV4-3; clone size: once; CDR3 DNA: TGCGCCAGCAGCCAAGATTTAGGAGCGGACGGGAACCTCGGGAGCAATCAGCCCCAGCATTTT; CDR3 protein: CASSQDLGADGNLGSNQPQHF
J gene: TRBJ1-2; D gene: TRBD1; CDR3 length: 15; V gene: TRBV5-1; clone size: .; CDR3 DNA: TGCGCCAGCAGCCCTTGGGACAGCAGAGGGTATGGCTACACCTTC; CDR3 protein: CASSPWDSRGYGYTF
J gene: TRBJ2-7; D gene: .; CDR3 length: 13; V gene: TRBV7-2; clone size: .; CDR3 DNA: TGTGCCAGCAGCCCAGGCGGGGCAGGCGAGCAGTACTTC; CDR3 protein: CASSPGGAGEQYF
J gene: TRBJ2-1; D gene: TRBD2; CDR3 length: 15; V gene: TRBV7-3; clone size: .; CDR3 DNA: TGTGCCAGCAGCTTAAAACTAGCGGGGTTCAATGAGCAGTTCTTC; CDR3 protein: CASSLKLAGFNEQFF
J gene: TRBJ2-2; D gene: TRBD1; CDR3 length: 18; V gene: TRBV18; clone size: .; CDR3 DNA: TGTGCCAGCTCACCGAGGGAACAGGGGGCTAGGATCACCGGGGAGCTGTTTTTT; CDR3 protein: CASSPREQGARITGELFF